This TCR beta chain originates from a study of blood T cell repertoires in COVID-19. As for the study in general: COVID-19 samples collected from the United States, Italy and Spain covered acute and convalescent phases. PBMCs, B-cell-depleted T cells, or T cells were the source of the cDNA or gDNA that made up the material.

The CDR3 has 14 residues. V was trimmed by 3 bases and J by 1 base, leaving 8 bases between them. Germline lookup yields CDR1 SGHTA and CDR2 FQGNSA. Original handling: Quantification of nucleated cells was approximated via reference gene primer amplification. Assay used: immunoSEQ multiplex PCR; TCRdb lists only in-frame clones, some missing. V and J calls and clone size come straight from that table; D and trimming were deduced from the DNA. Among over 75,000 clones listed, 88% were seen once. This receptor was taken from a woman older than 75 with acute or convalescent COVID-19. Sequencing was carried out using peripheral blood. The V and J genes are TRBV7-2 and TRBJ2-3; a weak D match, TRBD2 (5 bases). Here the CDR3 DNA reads TGTGCCAGCAGCTTGAGTAGCGGCACAGATACGCAGTATTTT. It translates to CASSLSSGTDTQYF. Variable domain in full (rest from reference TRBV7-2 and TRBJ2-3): GAGVSQSPSNKVTEKGKDVELRCDPISGHTALYWYRQSLGQGLEFLIYFQGNSAPDKSGLPSDRFSAERTGGSVSTLTIQRTQQEDSAVYLCASSLSSGTDTQYFGPGTRLTVL.